This record looks at one T cell receptor beta chain sequence and its context. One end of the junction fails to match germline, which may point to a read error. The germline V gene encodes CDR1 SGHTA and CDR2 FQGNSA. The CDR3 is 14 residues long. At least 6 micrograms of total RNA were extracted per sample. This entry comes from a study of blood T cells in healthy people across ages. The authors ran a second PCR of about 7 to 11 cycles using a sample-barcoded 5' primer and a J-beta primer mix. A minimum of 2.5 million CDR3-containing paired-end reads was obtained for each sample. Each CDR3 protein gets one entry after TCRdb re-called the 5' RACE reads with MiXCR. The table has about 760,000 distinct CDR3 sequences, approximately 60% seen once.

The genes are TRBV7-2 and TRBJ2-3; possibly TRBD1 or TRBD2 for D (5 bases each). The receptor was isolated from a man aged 40-49 years in good health. Sequencing was carried out using blood. CDR3 nucleotides: TGTGCCAGCAGGAAGGGGAGTTTAATCAATACACAGTATTTT. Translation gives CASRKGSLINTQYF.